This T cell receptor beta chain was identified during a study of cytomegalovirus exposure and HLA in healthy donors. Findings and caveats of the study: Cytomegalovirus status was reportedly diagnosed by the classifier with high specificity and sensitivity.

This clone was counted between two and nine times. Its antigen is not known. 13 Jbeta primers and 60 Vbeta primers were used for the PCR. TCRdb's table, derived via immunoSEQ multiplex PCR, lists solely in-frame clones and lacks some. Seen here are some 110,000 clones, more than 60% observed once, and the top ten hold more than 1.5%. Germline loops: CDR1 MNHEY, CDR2 SVGAGI. Trimming cost V 6 bases and J 2 bases; bases outside gene matches: 7. The CDR3 has 15 amino acids. The receptor was isolated from a man aged 18 to 29 in good health and CMV-seronegative. The material sequenced was PBMCs. The rearrangement joins TRBV6-5 to TRBJ2-3, with TRBD1 matching over 8 bases. The CDR3 here is CASRVGQGDTDTQYF. CDR3 coding DNA: TGTGCCAGCAGAGTAGGACAGGGTGACACAGATACGCAGTATTTT.